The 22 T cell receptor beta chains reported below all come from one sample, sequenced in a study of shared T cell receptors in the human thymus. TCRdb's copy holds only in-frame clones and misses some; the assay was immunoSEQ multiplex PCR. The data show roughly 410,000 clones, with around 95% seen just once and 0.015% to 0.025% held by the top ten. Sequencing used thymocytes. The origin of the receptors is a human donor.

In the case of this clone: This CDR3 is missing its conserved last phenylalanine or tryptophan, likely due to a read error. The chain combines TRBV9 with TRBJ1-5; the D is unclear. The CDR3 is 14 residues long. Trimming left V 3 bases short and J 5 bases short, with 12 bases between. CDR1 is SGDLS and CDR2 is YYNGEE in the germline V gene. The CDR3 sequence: CASSDHEGYQPQHL. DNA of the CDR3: TGTGCCAGCAGCGACCATGAGGGATATCAGCCCCAGCATCTT.

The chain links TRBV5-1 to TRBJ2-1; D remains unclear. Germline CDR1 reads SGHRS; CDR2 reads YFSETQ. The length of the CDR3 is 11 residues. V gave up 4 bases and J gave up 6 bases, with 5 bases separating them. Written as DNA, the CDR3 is TGCGCCAGCAGCACCAGCAATGAGCAGTTCTTC. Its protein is CASSTSNEQFF.

The CDR3 here is CAWSSGLEERELFF. CDR3 DNA sequence: TGTGCCTGGAGTTCGGGACTAGAGGAAAGGGAGCTGTTTTTT. The chain is built from TRBV30 and TRBJ2-2, with 8 bases identical to TRBD2. Germline loops: CDR1 GTSNPN, CDR2 SVGIG (reference sequence). This CDR3 comprises 14 residues. Trimming removed 2 bases from V and 9 bases from J; junction bases left unmatched: 8.

The CDR3 bases are TGTGCCAGCAGCTTCGGACAGGGCGATAGCAATCAGCCCCAGCATTTT. This gives the protein CASSFGQGDSNQPQHF. The chain recombines TRBV7-6 with TRBJ1-5; 8 bases match TRBD1. Per germline, CDR1 SGHVS and CDR2 FNYEAQ. V shed 3 bases, J shed 0 bases, and the junction held 4 bases outside the gene matches. The length of the CDR3 is 16 residues.

DNA for the CDR3: TGCGCCAGCAGCTCCGGTCTAGGGGGTTACGCGCAGTATTTT. It translates to CASSSGLGGYAQYF. The chain employs TRBV5-1 and TRBJ2-3; a possible D gene is TRBD1 (6 bases). Trimming left V 3 bases short and J 10 bases short, with 18 bases between. Germline V lookup: CDR1 SGHRS, CDR2 YFSETQ. CDR3 length: 14 amino acids.

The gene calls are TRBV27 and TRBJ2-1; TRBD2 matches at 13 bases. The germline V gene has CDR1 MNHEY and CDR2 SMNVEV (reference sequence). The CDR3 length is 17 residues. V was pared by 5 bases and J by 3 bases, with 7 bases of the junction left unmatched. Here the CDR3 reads CASSLGLAGTRYNEQFF. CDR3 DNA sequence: TGTGCCAGCAGTCTGGGACTAGCGGGAACTCGCTACAATGAGCAGTTCTTC.

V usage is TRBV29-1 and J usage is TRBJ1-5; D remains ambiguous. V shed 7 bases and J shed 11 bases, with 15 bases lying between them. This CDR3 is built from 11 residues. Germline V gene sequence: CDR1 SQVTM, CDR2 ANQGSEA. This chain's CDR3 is CSAGEGGTQHF. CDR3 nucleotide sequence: TGCAGCGCCGGGGAGGGTGGGACCCAGCATTTT.

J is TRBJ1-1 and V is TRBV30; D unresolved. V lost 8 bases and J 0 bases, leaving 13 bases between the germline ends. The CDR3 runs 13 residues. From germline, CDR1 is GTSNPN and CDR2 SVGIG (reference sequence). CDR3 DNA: TGTGCCCAGGCGGGTTTCATGAACACTGAAGCTTTCTTT. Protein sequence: CAQAGFMNTEAFF.

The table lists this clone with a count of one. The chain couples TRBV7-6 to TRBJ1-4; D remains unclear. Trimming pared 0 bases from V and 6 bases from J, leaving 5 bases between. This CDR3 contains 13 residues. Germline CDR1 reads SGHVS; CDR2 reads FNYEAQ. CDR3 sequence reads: CASSLAPYEKLFF. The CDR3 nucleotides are TGTGCCAGCAGCTTAGCGCCCTATGAAAAACTGTTTTTT. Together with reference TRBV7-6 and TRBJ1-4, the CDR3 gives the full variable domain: GAGVSQSPRYKVTKRGQDVALRCDPISGHVSLYWYRQALGQGPEFLTYFNYEAQQDKSGLPNDRFSAERPEGSISTLTIQRTEQRDSAMYRCASSLAPYEKLFFGSGTQLSVL.

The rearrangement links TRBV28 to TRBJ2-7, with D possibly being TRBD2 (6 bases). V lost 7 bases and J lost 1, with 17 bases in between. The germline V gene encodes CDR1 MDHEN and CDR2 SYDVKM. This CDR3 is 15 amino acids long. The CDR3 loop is CASTLGVADSYEQYF. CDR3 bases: TGTGCCAGCACCCTGGGGGTAGCGGATTCCTACGAGCAGTACTTC.

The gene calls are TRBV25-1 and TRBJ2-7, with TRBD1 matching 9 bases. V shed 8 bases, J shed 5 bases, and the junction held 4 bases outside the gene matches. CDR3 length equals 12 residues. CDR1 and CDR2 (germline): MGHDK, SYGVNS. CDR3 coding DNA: TGTGCCAGCCTGGGACAGGGCCACGAGCAGTACTTC. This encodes CASLGQGHEQYF.

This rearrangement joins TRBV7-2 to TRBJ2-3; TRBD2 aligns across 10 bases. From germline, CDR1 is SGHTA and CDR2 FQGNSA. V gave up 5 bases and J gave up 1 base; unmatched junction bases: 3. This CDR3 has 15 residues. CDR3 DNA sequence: TGTGCCAGCAGCGGTAGCGGGAGGCGCACAGATACGCAGTATTTT. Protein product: CASSGSGRRTDTQYF.

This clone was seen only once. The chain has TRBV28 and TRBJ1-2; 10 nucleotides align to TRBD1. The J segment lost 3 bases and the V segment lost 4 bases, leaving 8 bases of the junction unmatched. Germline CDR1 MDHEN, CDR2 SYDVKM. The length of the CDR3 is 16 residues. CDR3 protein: CASSSLRQGAYYGYTF. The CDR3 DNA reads TGTGCCAGCAGTTCGCTCCGACAGGGGGCGTACTATGGCTACACCTTC.

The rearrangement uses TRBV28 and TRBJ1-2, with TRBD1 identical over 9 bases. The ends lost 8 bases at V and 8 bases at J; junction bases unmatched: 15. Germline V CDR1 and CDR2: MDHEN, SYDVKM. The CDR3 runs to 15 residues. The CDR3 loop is CASARPPGQGVGYTF. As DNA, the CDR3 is TGTGCCAGCGCCAGGCCGCCGGGACAGGGAGTGGGCTACACCTTC.

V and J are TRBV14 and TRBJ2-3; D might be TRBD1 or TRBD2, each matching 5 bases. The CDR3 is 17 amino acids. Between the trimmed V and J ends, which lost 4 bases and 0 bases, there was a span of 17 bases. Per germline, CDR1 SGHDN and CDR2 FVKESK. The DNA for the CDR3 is TGTGCCAGCAGCCCGAGTTCCCGGGACGCCAGCACAGATACGCAGTATTTT. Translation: CASSPSSRDASTDTQYF.

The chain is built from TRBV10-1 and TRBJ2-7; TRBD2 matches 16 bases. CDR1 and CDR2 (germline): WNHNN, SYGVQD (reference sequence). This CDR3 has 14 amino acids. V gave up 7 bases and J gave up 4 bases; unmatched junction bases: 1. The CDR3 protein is CASTGLAGGYEQYF. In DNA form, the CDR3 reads TGCGCCAGCACGGGACTAGCGGGAGGGTACGAGCAGTACTTC.

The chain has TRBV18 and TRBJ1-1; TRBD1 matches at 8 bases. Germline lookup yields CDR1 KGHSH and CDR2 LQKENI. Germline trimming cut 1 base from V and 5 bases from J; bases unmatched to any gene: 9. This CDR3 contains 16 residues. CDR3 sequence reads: CASSPLSRGRDTEAFF. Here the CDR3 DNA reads TGTGCCAGCTCACCACTATCCAGGGGGCGCGATACTGAAGCTTTCTTT.

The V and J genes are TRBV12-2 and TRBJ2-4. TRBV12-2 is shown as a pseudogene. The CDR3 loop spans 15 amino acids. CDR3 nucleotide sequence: TGTGCAAGTCCAAAAAGACGCAGGACCGAAGACATTCAGTACTTC. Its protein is CASPKRRRTEDIQYF.

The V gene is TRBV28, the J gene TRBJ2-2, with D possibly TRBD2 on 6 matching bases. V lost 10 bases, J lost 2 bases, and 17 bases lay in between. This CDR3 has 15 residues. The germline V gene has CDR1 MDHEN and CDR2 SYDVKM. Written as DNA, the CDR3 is TGTGCCACCCTGGGGGGAGGTTCAAACACCGGGGAGCTGTTTTTT. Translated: CATLGGGSNTGELFF. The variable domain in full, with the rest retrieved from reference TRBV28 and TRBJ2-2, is DVKVTQSSRYLVKRTGEKVFLECVQDMDHENMFWYRQDPGLGLRLIYFSYDVKMKEKGDIPEGYSVSREKKERFSLILESASTNQTSMYLCATLGGGSNTGELFFGEGSRLTVL.

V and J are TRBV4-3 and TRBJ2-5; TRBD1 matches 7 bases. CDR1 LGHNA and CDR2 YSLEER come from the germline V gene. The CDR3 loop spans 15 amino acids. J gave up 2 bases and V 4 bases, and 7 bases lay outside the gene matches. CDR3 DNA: TGCGCCAGCAGCCCTACCCGGGACAGACAAGAGACCCAGTACTTC. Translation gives CASSPTRDRQETQYF.

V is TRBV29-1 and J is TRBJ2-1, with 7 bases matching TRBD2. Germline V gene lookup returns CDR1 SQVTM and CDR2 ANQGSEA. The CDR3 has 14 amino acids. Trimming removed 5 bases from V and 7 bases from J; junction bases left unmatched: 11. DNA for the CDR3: TGCAGCGTTCTTGGGCGGGAGCCTTGGAATGAGCAGTTCTTC. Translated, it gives CSVLGREPWNEQFF.

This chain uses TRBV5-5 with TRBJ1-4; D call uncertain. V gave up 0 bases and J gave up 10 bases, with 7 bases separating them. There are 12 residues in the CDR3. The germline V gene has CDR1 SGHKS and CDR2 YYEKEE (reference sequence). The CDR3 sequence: CASSLAAGKLFF. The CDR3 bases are TGTGCCAGCAGCTTGGCCGCTGGAAAACTGTTTTTT. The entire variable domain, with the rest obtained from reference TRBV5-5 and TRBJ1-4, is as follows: DAGVTQSPTHLIKTRGQQVTLRCSPISGHKSVSWYQQVLGQGPQFIFQYYEKEERGRGNFPDRFSARQFPNYSSELNVNALLLGDSALYLCASSLAAGKLFFGSGTQLSVL.